This entry features one TCR beta chain sequence. The antigen remains unidentified. This sample was taken from a study of molecular identifiers for immune sequencing clone quantification. Findings and limits, study-wide: Clone sizes that are highly expanded could be underestimated when identical TCR molecules share a barcode.

The CDR3 is 13 amino acids. Germline CDR1 reads SNHLY; CDR2 reads FYNNEI. V lost 6 bases, J lost 9 bases, and 4 bases stayed unmatched. Bulk TCR library preparation followed previously described methods with listed TCR primers. TCRdb reanalysed the PCR reads using MiXCR and keeps one entry per CDR3 protein. This sample has 600,000 to 650,000 distinct CDR3 sequences, with nearly 20% found just once. Input material: naive CD8+ T cells from blood, with Jurkat cell RNA spiked in. The subset denotes: FACS-sorted CD8+CD4-CCR7+CD45RA+ naive T cells. The chain couples TRBV2 to TRBJ1-6, with 8 bases that match TRBD1. This receptor was obtained from a human donor in good health. Some libraries in this study had Jurkat cell RNA spiked in. The CDR3 spells CASRETGGSPLHF. The CDR3 region has the DNA TGTGCCAGCAGGGAAACAGGGGGTTCACCCCTCCACTTT.